The clone carrying this TCR beta chain was observed a handful of times. Using a J-beta primer mix together with a sample-barcoded 5' primer, a second PCR was run for roughly 7 to 12 cycles. At least 2.5 million CDR3-containing paired-end reads were obtained per sample. MiXCR, run by TCRdb on the 5' RACE reads, gives a single entry per CDR3 protein. The data show 700,000 or so distinct CDR3 sequences, 35% to 50% seen once. The trim removed 5 bases at V and 2 bases at J, leaving 18 bases unmatched. The germline V gene has CDR1 SGHTA and CDR2 FQGNSA. CDR3 length: 18 residues. These data originate in a study of blood T cells in healthy people across ages. Whole-study context: Template switching caught about one barcoded beta molecule for each two T cells.

Total RNA extracted from each sample amounted to at least 6 micrograms. The TCR sequence derives from an elderly man in good health. The specimen was blood. V gene TRBV7-2 combines with J gene TRBJ2-7; 7 positions match TRBD1. The CDR3 DNA follows: TGTGCCAGCAGCAGGAGGTGGCAAAAGGGGGCGAGAACCTACGAGCAGTACTTC. Translating it yields CASSRRWQKGARTYEQYF.